This T cell receptor beta chain was identified in a study of cytomegalovirus exposure and HLA in healthy donors. CDR3 length equals 15 residues. The germline CDR1 and CDR2 sequences are SQVTM and ANQGSEA. Regarding this clone: Its specificity is not known.

Overall study findings and caveats: Roughly uniform depth of sequencing across donors was assumed in presence/absence analyses.

PCR employed 60 Vbeta and 13 Jbeta primers. Profiled with immunoSEQ multiplex PCR; TCRdb holds only in-frame clones, not every one. Of approximately 150,000 clones listed, approximately 80% are singletons. The chain employs TRBV29-1 and TRBJ2-3, with TRBD1 matching over 11 bases. Sequencing was carried out using PBMCs. This clonotype was sampled from a woman aged 18-29 years in good health and CMV-seronegative. The CDR3 coding sequence is TGCACCTCACTCGTCCGGGACAGGGGGTCAGATACGCAGTATTTT. Protein product: CTSLVRDRGSDTQYF.